The T cell receptor beta chain described here comes from a study of blood T cell repertoires in COVID-19. For the study at large: The cDNA or gDNA used as material had been derived from T cells, B-cell-depleted T cells, or PBMCs.

Original processing methods: Estimated nucleated cell counts came from reference gene primer amplification. Produced via immunoSEQ multiplex PCR; TCRdb's table is partial and in-frame only. V and J calls and clone size follow that table, whereas D and trimming were derived from the DNA. The repertoire holds 280,000 or so clones, with roughly 90% as singletons. J lost 5 bases, V lost 3 bases, and 8 bases had no gene match. The CDR3 consists of 16 residues. Germline V lookup: CDR1 MDHEN, CDR2 SYDVKM. The sequenced sample was peripheral blood. The TCR originated in a woman between 55 and 75 years old with acute or convalescent COVID-19. This chain uses TRBV28 with TRBJ2-1; 9 bases are shared with TRBD2. CDR3 protein: CASSFVKTSGHNEQFF. CDR3 coding DNA: TGTGCCAGCAGTTTTGTCAAGACTAGCGGACACAATGAGCAGTTCTTC.